One and the same sample provided the 10 T cell receptor beta chains below, sequenced in a study of blood T cell repertoires in COVID-19. Assay: immunoSEQ multiplex PCR; the TCRdb copy retains only in-frame clones and omits some. Among 150,000 to 200,000 clones listed, just under 85% were seen once. The sample comprised peripheral blood. These receptors came from a man aged 40-50 years who had recovered from COVID-19.

CDR3 sequence: CSASTPGQGYNEQFF. CDR3 DNA: TGCAGTGCTAGTACCCCGGGACAGGGCTACAATGAGCAGTTCTTC. This chain links TRBV20-1 with TRBJ2-1; 9 positions agree with TRBD1. The CDR3 length is 15 residues. V shed 3 bases, J shed 3 bases, and the junction held 6 bases outside the gene matches. Per germline, CDR1 DFQATT and CDR2 SNEGSKA (reference sequence).

J is TRBJ1-1 and V is TRBV3-1 (or the pseudogene TRBV3-2); TRBD1 might be the D (5 bases). Germline V gene lookup returns CDR1 LGHDT and CDR2 YNNKEL (reference sequence). This CDR3 is built from 15 residues. The germline V and J ends were trimmed by 0 bases and 1 base, with 9 bases remaining between them. The CDR3 here is CASSQEGLGNTEAFF. Written as DNA, the CDR3 is TGTGCCAGCAGCCAAGAGGGACTGGGGAACACTGAAGCTTTCTTT.

The chain uses TRBV19 and TRBJ1-5; 8 bases fit TRBD1. Trimming removed 5 bases from V and 4 bases from J; junction bases left unmatched: 10. The CDR3 has 16 amino acids. Germline V lookup: CDR1 LNHDA, CDR2 SQIVND (reference sequence). This CDR3 is CASSPTTGVYNQPQHF. The CDR3 DNA reads TGTGCCAGTAGTCCAACGACAGGGGTCTATAATCAGCCCCAGCATTTT. Combining the CDR3 with reference TRBV19 and TRBJ1-5 gives the whole variable domain DGGITQSPKYLFRKEGQNVTLSCEQNLNHDAMYWYRQDPGQGLRLIYYSQIVNDFQKGDIAEGYSVSREKKESFPLTVTSAQKNPTAFYLCASSPTTGVYNQPQHFGDGTRLSIL.

This rearrangement joins TRBV7-6 to TRBJ1-2, with TRBD1 as a possible D gene (6 bases). There are 15 residues in the CDR3. The V gene's germline CDR1 is SGHVS and CDR2 FNYEAQ. Deletions cut 5 bases from V and 5 bases from J, with 18 bases between. The CDR3 spells CASSPLLGGGYGYTF. The DNA of the CDR3 is TGTGCCAGCAGCCCCCTACTGGGAGGGGGTTATGGCTACACCTTC.

The chain recombines TRBV30 with TRBJ1-1, with D uncertain. Trimming shortened V by 0 bases and J by 2 bases, and 4 bases separated the two germline ends. Looked up from germline, CDR1 is GTSNPN and CDR2 is SVGIG (reference sequence). The CDR3 is 12 residues long. The CDR3 region has the DNA TGTGCCTGGAGTGTACTTAACACTGAAGCTTTCTTT. This translates into CAWSVLNTEAFF.

CDR3 DNA: TGTGCTAGTGGAATCCAGGACTGGGTGCGAGATACGCAGTATTTT. Protein: CASGIQDWVRDTQYF. The chain couples TRBV12-5 to TRBJ2-3; TRBD2 might be the D (5 bases). Trimming left V 6 bases short and J 5 bases short, with 18 bases between. Germline lookup yields CDR1 LGHNT and CDR2 FRNRAP. The CDR3 has 15 residues.

The chain couples TRBV24-1 to TRBJ2-1; D might be TRBD2 (6 bases). V was cut by 3 bases and J by 9 bases, with 23 bases left in between. The CDR3 totals 17 residues. Germline CDR1 KGHDR, CDR2 SFDVKD. CDR3 DNA sequence: TGTGCCACCAGTGATGCTGGGAGGAAAGGTGGTCAAGGTGAGCAGTTCTTC. This translates into CATSDAGRKGGQGEQFF.

This clone has more than one count but fewer than ten. The chain uses TRBV7-8 and TRBJ1-3; D ambiguous. Germline lookup yields CDR1 SGHVS and CDR2 FQNEAQ. The V end lost 5 bases, the J end lost 4 bases, and 9 bases lay between the germline ends. There are 13 residues in the CDR3. The CDR3 reads CASSPLVGNTIYF. The CDR3 region has the DNA TGTGCCAGCAGCCCATTAGTAGGAAACACCATATATTTT.

The V and J genes are TRBV27 and TRBJ2-7; 7 bases align to TRBD1. The CDR3 is 14 residues long. Per the germline V gene, CDR1 is MNHEY and CDR2 is SMNVEV (reference sequence). The J segment lost 0 bases and the V segment lost 8 bases, leaving 7 bases of the junction unmatched. In nucleotides, the CDR3 is TGTGCCAGCGCCGTCAGGGGGTTCTCCTACGAGCAGTACTTC. Protein sequence: CASAVRGFSYEQYF.

The gene calls are TRBV9 and TRBJ1-2; D is possibly TRBD1 (6 bases). The CDR3 runs 14 residues. Looked up from germline, CDR1 is SGDLS and CDR2 is YYNGEE. The germline V and J ends were trimmed by 0 bases and 8 bases, with 14 bases remaining between them. CDR3 loop: CASSVVAGETGYTF. The DNA for the CDR3 is TGTGCCAGCAGCGTAGTTGCAGGGGAGACGGGCTACACCTTC.